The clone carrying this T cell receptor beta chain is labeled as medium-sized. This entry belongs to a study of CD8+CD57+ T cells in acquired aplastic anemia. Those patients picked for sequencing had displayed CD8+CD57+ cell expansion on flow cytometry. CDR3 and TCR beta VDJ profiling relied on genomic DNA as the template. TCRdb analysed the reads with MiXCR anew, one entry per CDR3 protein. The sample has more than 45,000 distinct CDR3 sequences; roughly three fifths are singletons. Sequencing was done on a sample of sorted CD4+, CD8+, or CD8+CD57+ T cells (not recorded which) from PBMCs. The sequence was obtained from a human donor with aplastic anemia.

The CDR3 reads CSVPTGDSHGYTF. CDR3 coding DNA: TGCAGCGTTCCAACAGGGGATTCACATGGCTACACCTTC. The chain recombines TRBV29-1 with TRBJ1-2, with TRBD1 identical over 7 bases. Germline V gene data show CDR1 as SQVTM and CDR2 as ANQGSEA. The CDR3 has 13 amino acids. V shed 5 bases, J shed 6 bases, and the junction held 9 bases outside the gene matches.